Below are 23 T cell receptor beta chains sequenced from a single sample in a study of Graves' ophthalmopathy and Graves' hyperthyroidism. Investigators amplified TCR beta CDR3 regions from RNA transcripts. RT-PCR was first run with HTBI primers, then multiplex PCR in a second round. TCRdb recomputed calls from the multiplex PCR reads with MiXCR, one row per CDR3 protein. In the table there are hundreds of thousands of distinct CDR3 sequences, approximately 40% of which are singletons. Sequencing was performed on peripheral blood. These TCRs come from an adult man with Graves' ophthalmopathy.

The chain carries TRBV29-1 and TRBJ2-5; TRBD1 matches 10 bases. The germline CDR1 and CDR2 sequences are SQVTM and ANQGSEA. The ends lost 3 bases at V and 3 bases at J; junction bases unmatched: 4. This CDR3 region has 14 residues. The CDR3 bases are TGCAGCGTTGAGACGACAGGGGGCAAAGAGACCCAGTACTTC. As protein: CSVETTGGKETQYF.

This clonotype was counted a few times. In DNA, the CDR3 is TGTGCCAGCAGCTTTCCGGGACAGAGGATCTATGGCTACACCTTC. Protein product: CASSFPGQRIYGYTF. V and J are TRBV7-9 and TRBJ1-2, with TRBD1 matching over 7 bases. The CDR3 spans 15 residues. The germline V gene encodes CDR1 SEHNR and CDR2 FQNEAQ (reference sequence). V was pared by 3 bases and J by 4 bases, with 8 bases of the junction left unmatched.

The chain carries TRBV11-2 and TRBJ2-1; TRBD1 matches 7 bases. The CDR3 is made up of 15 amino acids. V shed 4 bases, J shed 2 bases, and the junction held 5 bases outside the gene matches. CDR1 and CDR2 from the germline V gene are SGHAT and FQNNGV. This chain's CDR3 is CASSYSGTAYNEQFF. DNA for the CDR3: TGTGCCAGCAGCTACTCCGGGACAGCCTACAATGAGCAGTTCTTC.

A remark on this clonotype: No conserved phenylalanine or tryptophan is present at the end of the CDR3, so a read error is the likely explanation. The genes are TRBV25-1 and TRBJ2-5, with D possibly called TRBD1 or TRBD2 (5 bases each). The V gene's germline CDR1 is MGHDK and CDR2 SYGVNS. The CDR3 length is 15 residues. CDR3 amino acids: CASSQGAASIETQYL. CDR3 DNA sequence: TGCGCCAGCAGCCAAGGGGCGGCTAGCATCGAGACCCAGTACCTC.

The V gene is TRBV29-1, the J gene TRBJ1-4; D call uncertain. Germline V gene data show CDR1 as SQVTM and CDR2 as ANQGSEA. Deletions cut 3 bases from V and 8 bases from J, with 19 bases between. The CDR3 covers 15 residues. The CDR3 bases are TGCAGCGTTGAGAGGACTAGCGGGGTTCGGGAAAAACTGTTTTTT. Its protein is CSVERTSGVREKLFF.

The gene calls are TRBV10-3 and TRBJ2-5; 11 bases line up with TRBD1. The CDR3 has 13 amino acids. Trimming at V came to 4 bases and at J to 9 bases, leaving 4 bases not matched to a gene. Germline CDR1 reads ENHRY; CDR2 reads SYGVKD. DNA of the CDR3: TGTGCCATCAGTGGACCGGGACAGGGGGCCCAGTACTTC. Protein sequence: CAISGPGQGAQYF.

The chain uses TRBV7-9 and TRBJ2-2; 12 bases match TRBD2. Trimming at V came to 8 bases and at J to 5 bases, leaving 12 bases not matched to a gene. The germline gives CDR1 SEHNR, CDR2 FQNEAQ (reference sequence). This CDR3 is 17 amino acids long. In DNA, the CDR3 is TGTGCCAGCTCCCCCGGGACTAGCGGGCTTGGAACCGGGGAGCTGTTTTTT. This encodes CASSPGTSGLGTGELFF.

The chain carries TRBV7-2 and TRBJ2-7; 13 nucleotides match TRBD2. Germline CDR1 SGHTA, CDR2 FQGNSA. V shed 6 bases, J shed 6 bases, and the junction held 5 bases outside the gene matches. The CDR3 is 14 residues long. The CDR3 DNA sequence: TGTGCCAGCAGTCGGACTAGCGGGGGCCTCGAGCAGTACTTC. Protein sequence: CASSRTSGGLEQYF.

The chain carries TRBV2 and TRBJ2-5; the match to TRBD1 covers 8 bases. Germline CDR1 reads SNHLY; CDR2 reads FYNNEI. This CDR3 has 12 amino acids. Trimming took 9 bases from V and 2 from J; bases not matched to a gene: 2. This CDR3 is CARTGEQETQYF. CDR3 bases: TGTGCCAGGACAGGGGAACAAGAGACCCAGTACTTC.

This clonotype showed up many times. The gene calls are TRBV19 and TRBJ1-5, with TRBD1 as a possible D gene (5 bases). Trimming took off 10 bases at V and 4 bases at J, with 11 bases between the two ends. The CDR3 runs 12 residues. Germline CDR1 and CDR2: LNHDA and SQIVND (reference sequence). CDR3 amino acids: CATRTLNQPQHF. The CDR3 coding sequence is TGTGCCACCCGGACATTAAATCAGCCCCAGCATTTT.

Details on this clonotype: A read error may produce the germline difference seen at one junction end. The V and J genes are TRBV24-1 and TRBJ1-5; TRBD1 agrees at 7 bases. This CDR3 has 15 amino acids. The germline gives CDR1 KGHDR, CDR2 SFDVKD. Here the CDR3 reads CASSLYTGGNQPQHF. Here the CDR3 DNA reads TGTGCCAGCAGTTTATATACAGGGGGCAATCAGCCCCAGCATTTT.

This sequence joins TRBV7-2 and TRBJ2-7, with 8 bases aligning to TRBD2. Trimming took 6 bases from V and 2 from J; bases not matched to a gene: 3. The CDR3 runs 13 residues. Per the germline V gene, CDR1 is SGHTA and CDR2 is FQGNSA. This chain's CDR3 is CASSNSGAYEQYF. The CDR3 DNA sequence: TGTGCCAGCAGTAATAGCGGGGCCTACGAGCAGTACTTC.

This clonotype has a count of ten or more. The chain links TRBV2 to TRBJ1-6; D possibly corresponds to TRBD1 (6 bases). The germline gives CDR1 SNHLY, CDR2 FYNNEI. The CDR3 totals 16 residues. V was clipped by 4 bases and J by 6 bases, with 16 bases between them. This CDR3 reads CASSVFAGDGNSPLHF. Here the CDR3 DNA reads TGTGCCAGCAGTGTCTTTGCAGGGGATGGTAATTCACCCCTCCACTTT.

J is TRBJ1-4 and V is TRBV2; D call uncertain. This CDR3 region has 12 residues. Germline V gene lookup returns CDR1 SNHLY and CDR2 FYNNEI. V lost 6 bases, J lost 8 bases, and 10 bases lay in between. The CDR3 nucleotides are TGTGCCAGCAGGAAGGACGTCGAAAAACTGTTTTTT. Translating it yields CASRKDVEKLFF. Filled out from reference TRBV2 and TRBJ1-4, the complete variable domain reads EPEVTQTPSHQVTQMGQEVILRCVPISNHLYFYWYRQILGQKVEFLVSFYNNEISEKSEIFDDQFSVERPDGSNFTLKIRSTKLEDSAMYFCASRKDVEKLFFGSGTQLSVL.

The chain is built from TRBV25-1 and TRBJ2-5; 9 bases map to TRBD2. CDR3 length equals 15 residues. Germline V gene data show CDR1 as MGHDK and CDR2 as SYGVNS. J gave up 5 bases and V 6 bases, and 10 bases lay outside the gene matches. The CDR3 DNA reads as TGTGCCAGCAGCTTATCAGCGGGGGGCGATGAGACCCAGTACTTC. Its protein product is CASSLSAGGDETQYF.

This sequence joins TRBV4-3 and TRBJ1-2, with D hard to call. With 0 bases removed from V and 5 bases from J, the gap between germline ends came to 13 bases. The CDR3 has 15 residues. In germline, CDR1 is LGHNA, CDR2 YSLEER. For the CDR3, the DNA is TGCGCCAGCAGCCAAGATCTAACAGACCTTTATGGCTACACCTTC. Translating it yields CASSQDLTDLYGYTF.

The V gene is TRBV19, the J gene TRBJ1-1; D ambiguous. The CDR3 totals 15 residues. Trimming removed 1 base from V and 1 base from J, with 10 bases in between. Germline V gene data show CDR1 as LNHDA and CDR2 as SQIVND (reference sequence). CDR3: CASSIGRLGNTEAFF. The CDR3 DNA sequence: TGTGCCAGTAGTATAGGTAGACTGGGGAACACTGAAGCTTTCTTT.

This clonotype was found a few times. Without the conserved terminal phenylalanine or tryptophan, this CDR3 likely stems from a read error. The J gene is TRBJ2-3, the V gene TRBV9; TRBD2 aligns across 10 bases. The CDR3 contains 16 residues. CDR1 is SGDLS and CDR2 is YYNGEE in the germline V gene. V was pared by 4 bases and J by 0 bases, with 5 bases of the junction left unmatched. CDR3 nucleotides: TGTGCCAGCAGCCCGGGACTAGCGAGCAGCACAGATACGCAGTATGTT. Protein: CASSPGLASSTDTQYV.

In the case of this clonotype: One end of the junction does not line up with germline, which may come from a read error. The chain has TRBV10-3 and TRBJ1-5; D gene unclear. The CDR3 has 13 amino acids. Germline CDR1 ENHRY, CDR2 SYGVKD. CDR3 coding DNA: TGTGCCAGCAGTACAGAGCGCAATCAGCCCCAGCATTTT. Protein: CASSTERNQPQHF.

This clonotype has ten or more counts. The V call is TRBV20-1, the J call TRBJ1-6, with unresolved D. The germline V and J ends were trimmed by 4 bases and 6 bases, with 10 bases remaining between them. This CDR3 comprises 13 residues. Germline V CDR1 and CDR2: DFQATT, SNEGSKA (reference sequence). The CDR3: CSAKIRLNSPLHF. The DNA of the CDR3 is TGCAGTGCTAAAATAAGGCTTAATTCACCCCTCCACTTT.

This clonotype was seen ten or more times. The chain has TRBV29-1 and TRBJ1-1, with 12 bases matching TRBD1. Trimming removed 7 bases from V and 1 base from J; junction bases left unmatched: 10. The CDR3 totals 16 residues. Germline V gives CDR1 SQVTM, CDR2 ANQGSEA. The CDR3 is CSASTGQGAPNTEAFF. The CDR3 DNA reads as TGCAGCGCCTCGACGGGACAGGGGGCGCCGAACACTGAAGCTTTCTTT.

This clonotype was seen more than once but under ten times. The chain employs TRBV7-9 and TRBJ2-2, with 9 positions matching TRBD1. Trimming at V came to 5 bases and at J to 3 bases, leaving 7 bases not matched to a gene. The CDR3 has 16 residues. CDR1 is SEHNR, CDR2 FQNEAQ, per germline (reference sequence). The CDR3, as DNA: TGTGCCAGCAGCAGACGGACAGGGGCAGACACCGGGGAGCTGTTTTTT. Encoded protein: CASSRRTGADTGELFF.

CDR3 coding DNA: TGTGCCAGCAGTGAACCCTTTTGGACGGTAGAGACCCAGTACTTC. It is translated as CASSEPFWTVETQYF. J is TRBJ2-5 and V is TRBV25-1; D remains unclear. The CDR3 runs 15 residues. With 2 bases removed from V and 4 bases from J, the gap between germline ends came to 14 bases. CDR1 is MGHDK and CDR2 is SYGVNS in the germline V gene.